This TCR beta chain was retrieved from a study of T cell repertoires in cytomegalovirus infection. TCRdb ran MiXCR on the reads and lists one entry per CDR3 protein. The data contain about 490,000 distinct CDR3 sequences, over 9% of them singletons. Germline-derived CDR1 and CDR2 are SGHTA and FQGNSA. The V and J ends lost 5 bases and 4 bases, in that order; junction bases with no gene match: 7. CDR3 length: 15 amino acids. This clonotype was seen repeatedly, ten times or more. The rearrangement joins TRBV7-2 to TRBJ2-3; 9 bases match TRBD2. The TCR was taken from a human donor in good health (CMV status not recorded). Some clones in this sample may be carry-over from other donors' samples. Sequenced input: PBMCs. This chain's CDR3 is CASSISGSGADTQYF. The DNA for the CDR3 is TGTGCCAGCAGCATTAGCGGGAGCGGCGCAGATACGCAGTATTTT.